Below, 14 T cell receptor beta chains from the same sample are listed, as sequenced in a study of vaccination and CD4 T cells after COVID-19. The antigens of these receptors remain unknown. Treatment specified: roughly 11-day PBMC culture with coronavirus spike peptide pools or control peptides (ViraFEST assay). The assay that was used to sequence DNA from cultured CD4+ T cells was the Oncomine TCR Beta short-read assay. TCRdb fed the PCR reads into MiXCR, producing one record per CDR3 protein. This sample has approximately 14,000 distinct CDR3 sequences, with roughly a third found just once. Material: cultured CD4+ T cells from blood. These receptors were taken from a human donor with COVID-19.

This clonotype was counted a few times. The V call is TRBV20-1, the J call TRBJ1-2; D is undetermined. The length of the CDR3 is 13 residues. Germline V CDR1 and CDR2: DFQATT, SNEGSKA (reference sequence). V was clipped by 2 bases and J by 2 bases, with 9 bases between them. The DNA of the CDR3 is TGCAGTGCTAGAATTGTGATAAACTATGGCTACACCTTC. It yields the protein CSARIVINYGYTF.

This clonotype turned up a few times. The chain combines TRBV7-2 with TRBJ2-3; no clear D. Between the trimmed V and J ends, which lost 5 bases and 5 bases, there was a span of 5 bases. The CDR3 loop spans 11 amino acids. The germline V gene has CDR1 SGHTA and CDR2 FQGNSA. As DNA, the CDR3 is TGTGCCAGCAGCAAAATAGATACGCAGTATTTT. Its translation: CASSKIDTQYF.

V gene TRBV18 combines with J gene TRBJ1-2; 10 bases agree with TRBD1. This CDR3 has 14 amino acids. V was clipped by 6 bases and J by 3 bases; unmatched bases: 4. CDR1 and CDR2 from the germline V gene are KGHSH and LQKENI. The CDR3 reads CASSIGTGDYGYTF. The CDR3 DNA follows: TGTGCCAGCTCTATCGGGACAGGGGACTATGGCTACACCTTC.

This chain connects TRBV9 to TRBJ1-5; no definite D call. CDR3 length: 14 amino acids. CDR1 SGDLS and CDR2 YYNGEE come from the germline V gene. The V end was cut by 4 bases, the J end by 7 bases, with 15 bases between. CDR3 residues: CASSMSSGSQPQHF. The CDR3 coding sequence is TGTGCCAGCAGCATGTCTTCAGGTTCCCAGCCCCAGCATTTT.

This chain uses TRBV6-1 with TRBJ1-4; unclear D gene. The CDR3 length is 14 residues. The germline V and J ends were trimmed by 6 bases and 6 bases, with 14 bases remaining between them. Germline values: CDR1 MNHNS, CDR2 SASEGT. CDR3 nucleotide sequence: TGTGCCAGCAGCTCTGGACGGATGCATGAAAAACTGTTTTTT. Its protein product is CASSSGRMHEKLFF.

The rearrangement joins TRBV5-1 to TRBJ2-5; D possibly uses TRBD1 or TRBD2 (6 bases each). Germline V gives CDR1 SGHRS, CDR2 YFSETQ. This CDR3 contains 14 residues. V was trimmed by 0 bases and J by 10 bases, leaving 16 bases between them. CDR3 loop: CASSLGGAFDVQYF. The DNA for the CDR3 is TGCGCCAGCAGCTTGGGGGGGGCCTTTGACGTCCAGTACTTC.

V and J are TRBV7-2 and TRBJ2-3; no definite D call. V lost 3 bases and J lost 4, with 11 bases in between. CDR3 size: 14 residues. Germline-derived CDR1 and CDR2 are SGHTA and FQGNSA. The CDR3 protein is CASSFADRADTQYF. CDR3 DNA: TGTGCCAGCAGCTTTGCGGACCGGGCAGATACGCAGTATTTT. The entire variable domain, with the rest obtained from reference TRBV7-2 and TRBJ2-3, is as follows: GAGVSQSPSNKVTEKGKDVELRCDPISGHTALYWYRQSLGQGLEFLIYFQGNSAPDKSGLPSDRFSAERTGGSVSTLTIQRTQQEDSAVYLCASSFADRADTQYFGPGTRLTVL.

The chain uses TRBV20-1 and TRBJ2-2; the D gene is possibly TRBD2 (5 bases). The CDR3 runs to 15 residues. The germline CDR1 and CDR2 sequences are DFQATT and SNEGSKA (reference sequence). Trimming left V 6 bases short and J 4 bases short, with 18 bases between. CDR3: CSAGTQRRFTGELFF. As DNA, the CDR3 is TGCAGTGCCGGAACGCAGCGGCGGTTCACCGGGGAGCTGTTTTTT.

The CDR3 sequence is CASRPRLAGSGETQYF. In DNA, the CDR3 is TGTGCCAGCAGGCCGAGACTAGCGGGGTCGGGGGAGACCCAGTACTTC. The chain recombines TRBV12-3 or TRBV12-4 with TRBJ2-5; 11 bases align to TRBD2. The CDR3 runs to 16 residues. V shed 6 bases and J 5 bases; nucleotides not matched to a gene: 11.

CDR3 DNA sequence: TGTGCCAGCAGCGGGCGACAGGGGTTGGGCACTGAAGCTTTCTTT. It codes for CASSGRQGLGTEAFF. The gene calls are TRBV7-8 and TRBJ1-1; 8 nucleotides match TRBD1. The CDR3 consists of 15 residues. V was pared by 5 bases and J by 4 bases, with 9 bases of the junction left unmatched. Germline V gene data show CDR1 as SGHVS and CDR2 as FQNEAQ.

This clonotype has more than one count but fewer than ten. The chain joins TRBV6-1 to TRBJ2-5; tentative D call: TRBD2 (5 bases). The CDR3 sequence is 11 residues long. The V and J ends lost 10 bases and 4 bases respectively, with 10 bases between them. Germline-derived CDR1 and CDR2 are MNHNS and SASEGT. CDR3: CATYTRETQYF. The CDR3 DNA reads TGTGCCACCTACACTAGAGAGACCCAGTACTTC.

The chain combines TRBV5-4 with TRBJ2-5; D unclear. Between the trimmed V and J ends, which lost 4 bases and 2 bases, there was a span of 15 bases. The CDR3 is 15 residues long. The germline gives CDR1 SGHNT, CDR2 YYREEE (reference sequence). CDR3: CASSPPSARQETQYF. The CDR3 coding sequence is TGTGCCAGCAGCCCCCCGTCGGCCCGTCAAGAGACCCAGTACTTC.

The chain combines TRBV7-9 with TRBJ2-5; D not resolved. Germline V CDR1 and CDR2: SEHNR, FQNEAQ (reference sequence). V dropped 2 bases and J dropped 1 base, with 8 bases sitting between them. The CDR3 runs to 14 residues. DNA for the CDR3: TGTGCCAGCAGCTTATACGACCCCCAAGAGACCCAGTACTTC. It yields the protein CASSLYDPQETQYF.

The chain is built from TRBV30 and TRBJ1-5; 7 bases are shared with TRBD1. The CDR3 length is 14 residues. Germline-derived CDR1 and CDR2 are GTSNPN and SVGIG (reference sequence). V shed 0 bases and J 7 bases; nucleotides not matched to a gene: 6. CDR3 nucleotide sequence: TGTGCCTGGAGTGTACTAAGGGGGCAACAGCCCCAGCATTTT. Its translation: CAWSVLRGQQPQHF.